These T cell receptor beta chains were read from a single sample in a study of response to subunit inactivated influenza vaccine. One entry per CDR3 protein results from TCRdb running MiXCR on the RT-PCR reads. The table records 530,000 or so distinct CDR3 sequences, 12% to 15% of them present only once. The sequenced sample was PBMCs from blood, obtained roughly 13 days after vaccination. The receptors stem from a man aged 45-60 years who received an inactivated influenza vaccine. CDR3s include the opening cysteine and the closing phenylalanine or tryptophan. D genes are given only for firm matches. Rows may omit the clone size; those that give it use once, few, many or a size class.

size: few; V: TRBV7-2; J: TRBJ2-1; D: TRBD2; CDR3: CASSVYSGTSNEQFF; DNA: TGTGCCAGCAGCGTCTACTCCGGGACTAGCAATGAGCAGTTCTTC
size: .; V: TRBV12-3/TRBV12-4; J: TRBJ2-2; D: TRBD2; CDR3: CASSFGWTSGAPGELFF; DNA: TGTGCCAGCAGTTTCGGTTGGACTAGCGGGGCCCCCGGGGAGCTGTTTTTT
size: few; V: TRBV4-2; J: TRBJ2-3; D: TRBD2; CDR3: CASSHVAGNTDTQYF; DNA: TGTGCCAGCAGCCATGTAGCGGGGAACACAGATACGCAGTATTTT
size: many; V: TRBV29-1; J: TRBJ2-4; D: .; CDR3: CSAGTSVAKNIQYF; DNA: TGCAGCGCTGGGACATCGGTAGCCAAAAACATTCAGTACTTC
size: few; V: TRBV15; J: TRBJ2-5; D: TRBD2; CDR3: CATSRDKGLAGGRETQYF; DNA: TGTGCCACCAGCAGAGATAAAGGACTAGCGGGGGGGCGAGAGACCCAGTACTTC
size: few; V: TRBV20-1; J: TRBJ1-4; D: TRBD1; CDR3: CSASETGGGEKLFF; DNA: TGCAGTGCTAGTGAAACAGGGGGAGGAGAAAAACTGTTTTTT
size: .; V: TRBV6-2/TRBV6-3; J: TRBJ2-6; D: .; CDR3: CASSYLKGVGMSGANVLTF; DNA: TGTGCCAGCAGTTACCTTAAGGGGGTTGGGATGTCTGGGGCCAACGTCCTGACTTTC
size: .; V: TRBV10-2; J: TRBJ2-1; D: TRBD2; CDR3: CATSRWGSGGANERNEQFF; DNA: TGCGCCACCTCCCGGTGGGGTAGCGGGGGGGCGAACGAACGCAATGAGCAGTTCTTC
size: many; V: TRBV4-2; J: TRBJ2-2; D: .; CDR3: CASSQVNGGGGNTGELFF; DNA: TGTGCCAGCAGCCAAGTAAACGGTGGAGGGGGTAACACCGGGGAGCTGTTTTTT
size: .; V: TRBV28; J: TRBJ2-1; D: TRBD2; CDR3: CASSLGTSGRNEQFF; DNA: TGTGCCAGCAGTTTGGGGACTAGCGGGAGGAATGAGCAGTTCTTC
size: few; V: TRBV14; J: TRBJ1-3; D: .; CDR3: CASSQVLHGNTIYF; DNA: TGTGCCAGCAGCCAAGTACTCCACGGAAACACCATATATTTT
size: few; V: TRBV7-6; J: TRBJ2-7; D: .; CDR3: CASSLEAGSYEQYF; DNA: TGTGCCAGCAGCTTAGAGGCCGGCTCCTACGAGCAGTACTTC
size: .; V: TRBV4-2; J: TRBJ2-3; D: TRBD2; CDR3: CASSPLPGLASYDTQYF; DNA: TGTGCCAGCAGTCCACTTCCGGGACTAGCGTCATACGATACGCAGTATTTT
size: .; V: TRBV27; J: TRBJ2-1; D: .; CDR3: CASSFQSPGHNEQFF; DNA: TGTGCCAGCAGTTTTCAGTCTCCGGGTCACAATGAGCAGTTCTTC
size: few; V: TRBV20-1; J: TRBJ2-1; D: .; CDR3: CSARDQLGGHEQFF; DNA: TGCAGTGCTAGAGACCAACTAGGCGGGCATGAGCAGTTCTTC
size: .; V: TRBV11-2; J: TRBJ2-1; D: .; CDR3: CASSLDSNARQFF; DNA: TGTGCCAGCAGCTTAGATTCTAATGCAAGGCAGTTCTTC
size: once; V: TRBV18; J: TRBJ1-5; D: .; CDR3: CASSPVRGRGYYQPQHF; DNA: TGTGCCAGCTCACCAGTTCGAGGCAGGGGTTATTATCAGCCCCAGCATTTT
size: few; V: TRBV7-2; J: TRBJ2-5; D: .; CDR3: CASSSYTGAQYF; DNA: TGTGCCAGCAGCTCCTACACGGGGGCCCAGTACTTC
size: .; V: TRBV5-1; J: TRBJ1-1; D: .; CDR3: CASSLAGHNTEAFF; DNA: TGCGCCAGCAGCTTGGCCGGACACAACACTGAAGCTTTCTTT
size: .; V: TRBV20-1; J: TRBJ2-7; D: .; CDR3: CSAPLDEQYF; DNA: TGCAGTGCTCCCTTGGACGAGCAGTACTTC
size: .; V: TRBV7-9; J: TRBJ2-3; D: TRBD1; CDR3: CASSSGQEKIDTQYF; DNA: TGTGCCAGCAGCTCGGGACAGGAAAAGATAGATACGCAGTATTTT
size: .; V: TRBV14; J: TRBJ1-2; D: .; CDR3: CGSSPSGYGYTF; DNA: TGTGGCAGCAGCCCATCCGGATATGGCTACACCTTC
size: few; V: TRBV12-3/TRBV12-4; J: TRBJ1-3; D: .; CDR3: CASTNFGNTIYF; DNA: TGTGCCAGCACCAACTTCGGAAACACCATATATTTT
size: .; V: TRBV15; J: TRBJ1-2; D: TRBD1; CDR3: CATSHPGGTGYGYTF; DNA: TGTGCCACCAGCCACCCTGGGGGGACAGGGTATGGCTACACCTTC
size: many; V: TRBV7-9; J: TRBJ1-1; D: TRBD1; CDR3: CASSLTGGRDTEAFF; DNA: TGTGCCAGCAGCTTAACAGGGGGCAGGGACACTGAAGCTTTCTTT
size: few; V: TRBV3-1; J: TRBJ1-1; D: .; CDR3: CATNGGNTEAFF; DNA: TGTGCCACCAATGGGGGGAACACTGAAGCTTTCTTT
size: .; V: TRBV3-1; J: TRBJ2-3; D: TRBD2; CDR3: CASSPGLAGIVYSTDTQYF; DNA: TGTGCCAGCAGCCCAGGACTAGCGGGCATAGTATACAGCACAGATACGCAGTATTTT
size: few; V: TRBV4-1; J: TRBJ1-6; D: .; CDR3: CASSQEVPNSPLHF; DNA: TGCGCCAGCAGCCAAGAAGTTCCTAATTCACCCCTCCACTTT
size: .; V: TRBV3-1; J: TRBJ2-4; D: .; CDR3: CASSQEVFENIQYF; DNA: TGTGCCAGCAGCCAAGAGGTATTCGAAAACATTCAGTACTTC
size: .; V: TRBV6-5; J: TRBJ1-5; D: TRBD1; CDR3: CASSYADREGNQPQHF; DNA: TGTGCCAGCAGTTACGCAGACAGGGAAGGCAATCAGCCCCAGCATTTT
size: .; V: TRBV20-1; J: TRBJ2-5; D: .; CDR3: CSGVGGRETQYF; DNA: TGCAGTGGAGTAGGGGGTCGAGAGACCCAGTACTTC
size: .; V: TRBV9; J: TRBJ2-1; D: TRBD2; CDR3: CASSLTSGGHNEQFF; DNA: TGTGCCAGCAGCTTGACTAGCGGGGGCCACAATGAGCAGTTCTTC
size: many; V: TRBV7-9; J: TRBJ2-7; D: .; CDR3: CASSRDLNHEQYF; DNA: TGTGCCAGCAGCCGGGACTTGAACCACGAGCAGTACTTC
size: few; V: TRBV14; J: TRBJ2-1; D: .; CDR3: CASSQDKTYNEQFF; DNA: TGTGCCAGCAGCCAAGATAAAACCTACAATGAGCAGTTCTTC
size: .; V: TRBV6-1; J: TRBJ1-4; D: .; CDR3: CASSPDGRTNEKLFF; DNA: TGTGCCAGCAGTCCGGACGGGAGGACTAATGAAAAACTGTTTTTT
size: few; V: TRBV5-1; J: TRBJ1-1; D: .; CDR3: CASSPDNRRYTEAFF; DNA: TGCGCCAGCAGCCCCGACAATAGACGGTACACTGAAGCTTTCTTT
size: .; V: TRBV5-1; J: TRBJ2-2; D: TRBD2; CDR3: CASSTHQLATGGELFF; DNA: TGCGCCAGCAGCACCCACCAACTAGCGACGGGCGGGGAGCTGTTTTTT
size: .; V: TRBV18; J: TRBJ2-5; D: .; CDR3: CASSPKLGQTLQETQYF; DNA: TGTGCCAGCTCACCTAAACTCGGACAGACCCTACAAGAGACCCAGTACTTC
size: few; V: TRBV3-1; J: TRBJ2-1; D: TRBD1; CDR3: CASSPRTGKRYNEQFF; DNA: TGTGCCAGCAGCCCCCGGACAGGGAAACGCTACAATGAGCAGTTCTTC
size: .; V: TRBV18; J: TRBJ1-2; D: TRBD1; CDR3: CASSSTTGRSYGYTF; DNA: TGTGCCAGCTCATCCACGACAGGGAGGAGTTATGGCTACACCTTC
size: few; V: TRBV12-3/TRBV12-4; J: TRBJ1-5; D: .; CDR3: CASSLSVRSTPQHF; DNA: TGTGCCAGCAGTTTATCCGTGCGGAGTACGCCCCAGCATTTT
size: .; V: TRBV20-1; J: TRBJ2-1; D: TRBD2; CDR3: CSARVGGSYGDEQFF; DNA: TGCAGTGCTAGAGTGGGCGGGAGCTATGGGGATGAGCAGTTCTTC
size: many; V: TRBV25-1; J: TRBJ2-2; D: TRBD1; CDR3: CASSKDRVAGELFF; DNA: TGTGCCAGCAGCAAAGACAGGGTAGCCGGGGAGCTGTTTTTT
size: .; V: TRBV7-2; J: TRBJ2-7; D: .; CDR3: CASSWGMLGAGDEQYF; DNA: TGTGCCAGCAGCTGGGGAATGCTGGGGGCTGGGGACGAGCAGTACTTC
size: .; V: TRBV6-5; J: TRBJ2-7; D: .; CDR3: CASSYPSTGVGEQYF; DNA: TGTGCCAGCAGTTACCCCTCTACGGGGGTTGGAGAGCAGTACTTC
size: .; V: TRBV19; J: TRBJ2-7; D: TRBD1; CDR3: CASSIGYGTAFYEQYF; DNA: TGTGCCAGTAGTATAGGTTACGGGACAGCCTTCTACGAGCAGTACTTC
size: many; V: TRBV5-6; J: TRBJ2-7; D: .; CDR3: CASSLRQNYEQYF; DNA: TGTGCCAGCAGCTTGCGACAGAACTACGAGCAGTACTTC
size: few; V: TRBV4-3; J: TRBJ1-2; D: .; CDR3: CASSQAPSGVRYGYTF; DNA: TGCGCCAGCAGCCAGGCCCCCTCAGGGGTTCGCTATGGCTACACCTTC
size: .; V: TRBV7-2; J: TRBJ2-2; D: TRBD2; CDR3: CASSPSLLAVNTGELFF; DNA: TGTGCCAGCAGCCCTAGCCTGCTAGCGGTTAACACCGGGGAGCTGTTTTTT
size: few; V: TRBV3-1; J: TRBJ1-1; D: .; CDR3: CASSQRPNAEAFF; DNA: TGTGCCAGCAGCCAGAGACCAAACGCTGAAGCTTTCTTT
size: few; V: TRBV5-6; J: TRBJ2-1; D: TRBD2; CDR3: CASSLGGTSGDNEQFF; DNA: TGTGCCAGCAGCTTGGGGGGGACTAGCGGCGACAATGAGCAGTTCTTC
size: .; V: TRBV6-2/TRBV6-3; J: TRBJ1-5; D: TRBD1; CDR3: CASSLGQGVSRSLKPQHF; DNA: TGTGCCAGCAGTTTGGGCCAGGGGGTGTCGCGGAGCTTGAAGCCCCAGCATTTT
size: .; V: TRBV3-1; J: TRBJ2-2; D: .; CDR3: CASSQDPSGELFF; DNA: TGTGCCAGCAGCCAAGATCCCTCCGGGGAGCTGTTTTTT
size: many; V: TRBV12-3/TRBV12-4; J: TRBJ2-7; D: .; CDR3: CASSPDLYEQYF; DNA: TGTGCCAGCAGCCCGGACTTGTACGAGCAGTACTTC
size: .; V: TRBV20-1; J: TRBJ2-1; D: .; CDR3: CSARPVLPYNEQFF; DNA: TGCAGTGCTAGGCCAGTTTTACCCTACAATGAGCAGTTCTTC
size: many; V: TRBV28; J: TRBJ2-4; D: .; CDR3: CASSLNRDGKNIQYF; DNA: TGTGCCAGCAGTCTCAACCGGGACGGAAAAAACATTCAGTACTTC
size: .; V: TRBV9; J: TRBJ2-1; D: .; CDR3: CASSVGGTYNEQFF; DNA: TGTGCCAGCAGCGTAGGAGGGACTTACAATGAGCAGTTCTTC
size: many; V: TRBV27; J: TRBJ2-1; D: TRBD2; CDR3: CASSLSSGGAYEQFF; DNA: TGTGCCAGCAGTTTATCGAGCGGGGGGGCCTATGAGCAGTTCTTC